This T cell receptor (beta chain) was obtained from a study of OX40 agonist ivuxolimab in advanced cancers. Whole-study context: Three individuals attained partial responses, comprising one hepatocellular carcinoma case and two cutaneous melanoma cases.

The protocol was immunoSEQ multiplex PCR, while the TCRdb copy is restricted to in-frame clones and leaves out a portion. The sample holds about 87,000 clones, around nine tenths seen once. Enrollment shut out patients with autoimmune disease history or systemic immunosuppression. In its sample, this clone was seen once. Here the sequenced sample was CD4+ or CD8+ T cells sorted from blood, taken in a trial of the OX40 agonist ivuxolimab. The sequence was collected from an adult with an advanced solid tumor such as melanoma, head and neck, liver or kidney cancer.

CDR3 protein: CASSETGTGGAGELFF. For the CDR3, the DNA is TGCGCCAGCAGTGAAACCGGGACAGGGGGTGCCGGGGAGCTGTTTTTT. The rearrangement uses TRBV10-1 and TRBJ2-2, with TRBD1 matching over 11 bases. Germline V gene data show CDR1 as WNHNN and CDR2 as SYGVQD (reference sequence). V shed 3 bases and J 6 bases; nucleotides not matched to a gene: 6. CDR3 length: 16 residues.